The clone carrying this T cell receptor (beta chain) was found once. Trimming removed 0 bases at V and 3 bases at J, with 12 bases between. CDR3 length equals 16 residues. Germline CDR1 and CDR2: SGHRS and YFSETQ. Profiling relied on immunoSEQ multiplex PCR, and the TCRdb table lists in-frame clones only, not all of them. The table has 170,000 or so clones, 75% to 80% seen once. The data were taken from a study of blood T cell repertoires in COVID-19. Study in general: Samples came from the United States, Italy and Spain, spanning acute and convalescent COVID-19.

The origin of this receptor is a woman in her seventies with acute or convalescent COVID-19. V is TRBV5-1 and J is TRBJ2-2; tentatively, D is TRBD1 (5 bases). Sequencing was done on a sample of peripheral blood. CDR3 sequence: CASSLEPGPDTGELFF. In DNA form, the CDR3 reads TGCGCCAGCAGCTTGGAGCCAGGGCCGGACACCGGGGAGCTGTTTTTT.